A single sample is the source of the 10 T cell receptor beta chains below, sequenced in a study of cytomegalovirus exposure and HLA in healthy donors. The PCR made use of 60 Vbeta and 13 Jbeta primers. Produced via immunoSEQ multiplex PCR; TCRdb's table is partial and in-frame only. The sample includes roughly 71,000 clones, 62% of them seen just once. The sequenced sample consisted of PBMCs. These receptors all stem from a man in his thirties or forties in good health and CMV-seronegative.

The chain has TRBV2 and TRBJ1-2; D call uncertain. Trimming pared 2 bases from V and 3 bases from J, leaving 4 bases between. The CDR3 totals 12 residues. The germline V gene encodes CDR1 SNHLY and CDR2 FYNNEI. CDR3 nucleotides: TGTGCCAGCAGTGAAAACTACTATGGCTACACCTTC. It specifies CASSENYYGYTF.

This clone was counted a single time. CDR3 loop: CASSPWGEQETQYF. CDR3 DNA sequence: TGTGCCAGCAGCCCCTGGGGGGAGCAAGAGACCCAGTACTTC. The rearrangement joins TRBV11-3 to TRBJ2-5; tentatively, D is TRBD2 (6 bases). With 5 bases removed from V and 2 bases from J, the gap between germline ends came to 12 bases. The CDR3 is 14 amino acids. Germline CDR1 and CDR2: SGHNT and YENEEA.

V and J are TRBV15 and TRBJ1-5; D gene ambiguous. The V gene lost 4 bases and the J gene lost 9 bases, with 13 bases spanning the gap. CDR3 length: 13 residues. Germline V lookup: CDR1 LNHNV, CDR2 YYDKDF (reference sequence). This CDR3 reads CATSIRDTWPQHF. For the CDR3, the DNA is TGTGCCACCAGCATTCGGGATACATGGCCCCAGCATTTT.

The V and J genes are TRBV11-2 and TRBJ2-5, with 9 bases identical to TRBD1. Looked up from germline, CDR1 is SGHAT and CDR2 is FQNNGV. J lost 5 bases, V lost 6 bases, and 7 bases had no gene match. This CDR3 region has 14 residues. The CDR3 sequence is CASSPDRGWETQYF. Here the CDR3 DNA reads TGTGCCAGCAGTCCCGACAGGGGGTGGGAGACCCAGTACTTC.

This clone has just a few counts. The rearrangement joins TRBV18 to TRBJ1-5; D might be TRBD1 (6 bases). The CDR3 spans 14 residues. Deletions cut 3 bases from V and 6 bases from J, with 12 bases between. Germline V gene lookup returns CDR1 KGHSH and CDR2 LQKENI. The CDR3 here is CASSPEAGAQPQHF. CDR3 bases: TGTGCCAGCTCACCTGAGGCGGGGGCTCAGCCCCAGCATTTT.

The chain employs TRBV11-2 and TRBJ1-5; D is unresolved. The germline V and J ends were trimmed by 1 base and 6 bases, with 7 bases remaining between them. The CDR3 is 13 residues long. Germline loops: CDR1 SGHAT, CDR2 FQNNGV. CDR3 loop: CASSLGGLQPQHF. As DNA, the CDR3 is TGTGCCAGCAGCTTAGGAGGTCTTCAGCCCCAGCATTTT.

This chain connects TRBV4-1 to TRBJ1-4; no clear D. This CDR3 region has 17 residues. Trimming removed 4 bases at V and 0 bases at J, with 15 bases between. Germline CDR1 is MGHRA and CDR2 is YSYEKL. CDR3 sequence (DNA): TGCGCCAGCAGCCCCCAACTCTCTATCACAACTAATGAAAAACTGTTTTTT. It yields the protein CASSPQLSITTNEKLFF.

This clone has a handful of counts. The CDR3 DNA follows: TGTGCCAGCAGCTCGGGGAGGATCGCAGATACGCAGTATTTT. This sequence encodes CASSSGRIADTQYF. This chain joins TRBV6-5 and TRBJ2-3; TRBD2 is a possible D gene (6 bases). Looked up from germline, CDR1 is MNHEY and CDR2 is SVGAGI. The CDR3 loop spans 14 amino acids. With 6 bases removed from V and 4 bases from J, the gap between germline ends came to 14 bases.

This clone rates as medium-sized. This chain links TRBV6-6 with TRBJ1-5; D is uncertain. The CDR3 runs to 14 residues. Germline V gives CDR1 MNHNY, CDR2 SVGAGI (reference sequence). Trimming took off 8 bases at V and 2 bases at J, with 13 bases between the two ends. In DNA form, the CDR3 reads TGTGCCAGCTTCTTCAAGGGAGGCAATCAGCCCCAGCATTTT. It yields the protein CASFFKGGNQPQHF.

The chain has TRBV5-1 and TRBJ1-1; D is uncertain. Germline V lookup: CDR1 SGHRS, CDR2 YFSETQ. The CDR3 runs 13 residues. Trimming removed 1 base at V and 3 bases at J, with 7 bases between. The CDR3 spells CASSLPGYTEAFF. The DNA for the CDR3 is TGCGCCAGCAGCTTGCCGGGATACACTGAAGCTTTCTTT. The variable domain in full, completed from reference TRBV5-1 and TRBJ1-1, reads KAGVTQTPRYLIKTRGQQVTLSCSPISGHRSVSWYQQTPGQGLQFLFEYFSETQRNKGNFPGRFSGRQFSNSRSEMNVSTLELGDSALYLCASSLPGYTEAFFGQGTRLTVV.